This T cell receptor (beta chain) was captured by sequencing in a study of cytomegalovirus exposure and HLA in healthy donors (dated by TCRdb to 2017 to 2019). Looking at the study overall: A later analysis indicated that the 120 validation repertoires were generated on the platform also employed for the approximately 690 repertoires of the first cohort. The study aimed to test whether cataloging public T cell receptors could reveal signatures of past pathogen exposure. Along with the 666-subject first cohort, a separate validation cohort of over 90 different subjects was used. To predict cytomegalovirus infection status, the study brought together high-throughput TCR immunosequencing, statistical association of individual TCRs with disease status, and machine learning.

On this clone: Its specific antigen is unknown. Base-call qualities are not available, and no considerably larger clone is one nucleotide away.

Overall results and qualifications from the work: Cytomegalovirus status was reported to be diagnosed by the classifier with high specificity and sensitivity in both the original and validation cohorts. In vitro tests confirmed that a few of the cytomegalovirus-associated TCR beta chains recognize cytomegalovirus antigens. In the study, approximately 160 TCR beta chains were listed as associated with cytomegalovirus. While some public TCRs were present in many individuals, most TCR sequences turned up only very rarely across donors. The authors suggested that the approach could potentially be generalized to other disease states and immunological phenotypes. The validation cohort had no HLA typing available for a later analysis, so co-occurrence within that cohort was assessed over all 120 or so repertoires. A later analysis found that TCRs clustered in the first cohort also tended to co-occur in the roughly 120 validation repertoires, with just under 95% of cluster scores above 0.

The donors were included in the validation cohort of 120 subjects, a group kept apart from the roughly 700-subject first cohort. Trimming at the junction amounts to 5 bases on V and 2 bases on J, and the germline ends lie 13 bases apart. Its CDR3 holds 15 amino acids, cysteine through phenylalanine. Of the read, only the CDR3 DNA is kept; its 45 bases are in frame from base 1. For CDR1 and CDR2, the germline V gene lists SGHAT and FQNNGV. Receptor libraries were prepared by the immunoSEQ multiplex PCR assay. Per the source publication's procedure: A statistical classification framework was built to diagnose cytomegalovirus status from the catalog of TCR beta chain sequences. The clones in this table, taken by TCRdb from immuneACCESS, are in-frame only. Not every clone is retained; where verified, under half of the shortfall comes from an unresolved V gene, and the cause of the rest is unknown. Clone size and the V and J calls come from that table; the DNA yielded D and trimming. Here the sample has tens of thousands of clones; 94% occur a single time. The top ten clonotypes cover about 4% of the sample.

Recombination connected TRBV11-2 to TRBJ2-1; the D segment could be TRBD2, given 6 matching bases. Sequenced input: PBMCs. This sequence was found in a man aged 18 to 29 in good health and CMV-seropositive. For the CDR3, the sequence is CASSRLANPYNEQFF. The DNA sequence reads TGTGCCAGCAGCAGGCTAGCGAACCCCTACAATGAGCAGTTCTTC.